This T cell receptor beta chain was recorded in a study of blood T cell repertoires in COVID-19. Across the study: The United States, Italy and Spain supplied acute and convalescent COVID-19 samples.

Which cohort a participant joined came from the clinical history participants gave. Libraries were prepared by immunoSEQ multiplex PCR; TCRdb keeps only in-frame clonotypes and omits some of them. Among 330,000 or so clones listed, around 90% were seen once. The V gene's germline CDR1 is SGHTA and CDR2 FQGNSA. CDR3 size: 16 residues. Trimming took 4 bases from V and 3 from J, leaving 16 bases between them. This clone was detected once. The chain links TRBV7-2 to TRBJ2-1, with D tentatively TRBD1 (6 bases). The source is a man aged 25-45 years who had recovered from COVID-19. The sequenced sample consisted of PBMCs or T cells enriched from blood (not recorded which). The CDR3 protein is CASSSQVGAHYNEQFF. CDR3 coding DNA: TGTGCCAGCAGCTCCCAGGTGGGGGCCCACTACAATGAGCAGTTCTTC. Full variable domain (remainder filled in from reference TRBV7-2 and TRBJ2-1): GAGVSQSPSNKVTEKGKDVELRCDPISGHTALYWYRQSLGQGLEFLIYFQGNSAPDKSGLPSDRFSAERTGGSVSTLTIQRTQQEDSAVYLCASSSQVGAHYNEQFFGPGTRLTVL.